A single sample is the source of the 15 T cell receptor beta chains below, sequenced in a study of blood T cell repertoires in COVID-19. Using immunoSEQ multiplex PCR, the repertoire was profiled, and TCRdb retains in-frame clones only, with some absent. The repertoire holds approximately 86,000 clones, roughly 78% seen once, with 10% in the top ten. The sequencing input was peripheral blood. The receptors were sampled from a woman in her seventies with acute or convalescent COVID-19.

The chain links TRBV5-3 to TRBJ1-1, with 10 positions matching TRBD1. TRBV5-3 has ORF status, its function being uncertain. This CDR3 is built from 13 residues. The ends lost 4 bases at V and 7 bases at J; junction bases unmatched: 4. This CDR3 is CARSLGTGDEAFF. CDR3 in DNA: TGTGCCAGAAGCCTCGGGACAGGGGATGAAGCTTTCTTT.

The chain is built from TRBV10-3 and TRBJ2-7, with 11 bases fitting TRBD1. Looked up from germline, CDR1 is ENHRY and CDR2 is SYGVKD. This CDR3 is built from 14 residues. V lost 8 bases to trimming and J lost 2 bases; unmatched junction nucleotides: 5. In DNA form, the CDR3 reads TGTGCCATCTGTCCGGGACAGGGGGCCTACGAGCAGTACTTC. Residues: CAICPGQGAYEQYF.

This clone is medium-sized by share. This chain links TRBV4-2 with TRBJ2-3; 10 positions agree with TRBD2. This CDR3 region has 19 residues. The ends lost 1 base at V and 2 bases at J; junction bases unmatched: 12. Germline CDR1 reads LGHNA; CDR2 reads YNFKEQ. The DNA of the CDR3 is TGTGCCAGCAGCCAAGGCCAGTCTAGCGGGAGCCTCAACACAGATACGCAGTATTTT. It is translated as CASSQGQSSGSLNTDTQYF.

The rearrangement joins TRBV6-5 to TRBJ1-4; TRBD1 matches at 9 bases. The J segment lost 5 bases and the V segment lost 5 bases, leaving 6 bases of the junction unmatched. The CDR3 is 15 amino acids. Germline V gives CDR1 MNHEY, CDR2 SVGAGI. In DNA, the CDR3 is TGTGCCAGCAGTCTGCAGACAGGGGGGAATGAAAAACTGTTTTTT. Translation gives CASSLQTGGNEKLFF.

This rearrangement joins TRBV10-3 to TRBJ2-5; D remains ambiguous. The ends were cut back, 4 bases at V and 3 bases at J, with 9 bases in the middle. CDR3 length: 13 residues. Germline CDR1 ENHRY, CDR2 SYGVKD. The CDR3 sequence is CAISVRLEETQYF. Here the CDR3 DNA reads TGTGCCATCAGTGTCAGGTTAGAAGAGACCCAGTACTTC.

This chain links TRBV9 with TRBJ2-3, with D maybe TRBD2 (5 bases). The CDR3 totals 14 residues. CDR1 and CDR2 (germline): SGDLS, YYNGEE. Trimming stripped 0 bases from V and 5 bases from J, with 10 bases between. The CDR3 loop is CASSVGLSGDTQYF. In nucleotides, the CDR3 is TGTGCCAGCAGCGTAGGACTAAGTGGAGATACGCAGTATTTT.

This clone was counted a few times. The chain employs TRBV5-4 and TRBJ1-1; the match to TRBD1 covers 7 bases. V dropped 9 bases and J dropped 1; count of bases not matched to a gene: 9. Germline assignment: CDR1 SGHNT and CDR2 YYREEE (reference sequence). The CDR3 spans 14 residues. The CDR3 region has the DNA TGTGCCACCGGAACAGGGGCGGGGAACACTGAAGCTTTCTTT. This gives the protein CATGTGAGNTEAFF.

V gene TRBV20-1 combines with J gene TRBJ2-3; D unresolved. The CDR3 runs 11 residues. V shed 6 bases and J shed 5 bases, with 9 bases lying between them. Germline V gene sequence: CDR1 DFQATT, CDR2 SNEGSKA (reference sequence). CDR3 nucleotides: TGCAGTGCGGTACTGTTAGATACGCAGTATTTT. Amino acids: CSAVLLDTQYF.

This chain uses TRBV7-6 with TRBJ2-1; 7 bases line up with TRBD2. The V gene end was trimmed by 8 bases and the J gene end by 4 bases; junction bases not matched to a gene: 11. The CDR3 has 15 residues. Germline V gene sequence: CDR1 SGHVS, CDR2 FNYEAQ. CDR3 DNA: TGTGCCAGCGGAAGCATCCAGGGAGGGTACAATGAGCAGTTCTTC. This codes for CASGSIQGGYNEQFF.

This chain links TRBV28 with TRBJ2-4; no clear D. The CDR3 extends over 16 amino acids. Between the trimmed V and J ends, which lost 6 bases and 0 bases, there was a span of 15 bases. Per the germline V gene, CDR1 is MDHEN and CDR2 is SYDVKM. The CDR3: CASSYLFEVAKNIQYF. The CDR3 DNA reads as TGTGCCAGCAGCTACCTTTTCGAGGTAGCCAAAAACATTCAGTACTTC.

This clone has only a few counts. The V gene is TRBV4-1, the J gene TRBJ1-4; 10 bases agree with TRBD1. The J segment lost 7 bases and the V segment lost 0 bases, leaving 11 bases of the junction unmatched. The germline gives CDR1 MGHRA, CDR2 YSYEKL. This CDR3 has 18 amino acids. CDR3 region: CASSQDRSAGQGLEKLFF. The CDR3 nucleotides are TGCGCCAGCAGCCAAGACCGTTCGGCGGGACAGGGGCTTGAAAAACTGTTTTTT.

This chain connects TRBV19 to TRBJ2-7, with D possibly being TRBD1 (5 bases). V was clipped by 1 base and J by 4 bases, with 14 bases between them. Germline CDR1 is LNHDA and CDR2 is SQIVND (reference sequence). The CDR3 loop spans 15 amino acids. The CDR3 spells CASSIGRTPPYEQYF. The CDR3 region has the DNA TGTGCCAGTAGTATAGGCCGGACACCTCCTTACGAGCAGTACTTC.

This clone is a singleton in its sample. V usage is TRBV28 and J usage is TRBJ1-1; the D is unclear. This CDR3 has 12 amino acids. The germline CDR1 and CDR2 sequences are MDHEN and SYDVKM. V was shortened by 3 bases and J by 7 bases, with 9 bases between the two germline ends. The CDR3 reads CASSFARFEAFF. The CDR3 DNA is TGTGCCAGCAGTTTTGCGCGGTTTGAAGCTTTCTTT.

This clone was recorded once. This chain links TRBV14 with TRBJ1-4; D unclear. From germline, CDR1 is SGHDN and CDR2 FVKESK. The CDR3 consists of 15 residues. The ends were cut back, 5 bases at V and 4 bases at J, with 14 bases in the middle. The CDR3: CASSDLRRGNEKLFF. The CDR3 nucleotides read TGTGCCAGCAGCGACTTGAGGCGGGGTAATGAAAAACTGTTTTTT.

This clone was seen more than once but under ten times. The J gene is TRBJ2-5, the V gene TRBV18, with TRBD2 identical over 13 bases. The germline V gene encodes CDR1 KGHSH and CDR2 LQKENI. V shed 3 bases, J shed 0 bases, and the junction held 16 bases outside the gene matches. The CDR3 covers 21 residues. The CDR3 spells CASSPLGNPPGTSGNQETQYF. CDR3 coding DNA: TGTGCCAGCTCACCGCTTGGGAACCCCCCCGGGACTAGCGGGAACCAAGAGACCCAGTACTTC.